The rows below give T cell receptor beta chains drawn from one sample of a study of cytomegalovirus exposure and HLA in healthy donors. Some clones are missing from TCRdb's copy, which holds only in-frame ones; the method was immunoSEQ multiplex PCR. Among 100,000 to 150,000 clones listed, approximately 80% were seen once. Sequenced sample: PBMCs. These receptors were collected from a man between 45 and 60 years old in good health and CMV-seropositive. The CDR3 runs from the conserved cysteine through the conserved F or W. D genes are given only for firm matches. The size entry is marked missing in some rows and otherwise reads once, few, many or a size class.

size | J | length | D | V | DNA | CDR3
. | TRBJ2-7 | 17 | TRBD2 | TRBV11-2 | TGTGCCAGCAACCCCCCTAGTCTAGCGGGAGGTCTCGGCGAGCAGTACTTC | CASNPPSLAGGLGEQYF
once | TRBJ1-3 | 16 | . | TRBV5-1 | TGCGCCAGCAGCTTAATAGGGGGGGCGAGTGGAAACACCATATATTTT | CASSLIGGASGNTIYF
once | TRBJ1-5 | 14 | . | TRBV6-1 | TGTACCAGCAGTGTTAGGACAGCAGATCAGCCCCAGCATTTT | CTSSVRTADQPQHF
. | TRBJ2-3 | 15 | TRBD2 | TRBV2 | TGTGCCAGCAAACGCGGGGGGGCCATAACAGATACGCAGTATTTT | CASKRGGAITDTQYF
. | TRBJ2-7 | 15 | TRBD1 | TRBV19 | TGTGCCAGTAGTACATGGGACAGGAGTACCTACGAGCAGTACTTC | CASSTWDRSTYEQYF
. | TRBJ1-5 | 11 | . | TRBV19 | TGTGCCAGTGGTGAGATTCAGCCCCAGCATTTT | CASGEIQPQHF
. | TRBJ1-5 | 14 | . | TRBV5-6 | TGTGCCAGCAGCTTACAGGGTTTCTGGCAGCCCCAGCATTTT | CASSLQGFWQPQHF
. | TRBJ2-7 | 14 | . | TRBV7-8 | TGTGCCAGCAGCCCGGACACCCCCCCGAACGAGCAGTACTTC | CASSPDTPPNEQYF
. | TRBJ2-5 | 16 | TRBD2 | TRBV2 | TGTGCCAGCAGTGGGGGTAGCGGGGGGGTGCGGGAGACCCAGTACTTC | CASSGGSGGVRETQYF
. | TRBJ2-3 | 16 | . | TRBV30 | TGTGCCTGGAGTGTACGGCAGGGGGGCAAGGCCTCTACGCAGTATTTT | CAWSVRQGGKASTQYF
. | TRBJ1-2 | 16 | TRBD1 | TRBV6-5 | TGTGCCAGCAGTTCACCACGAACAGGGGCCGGGAATGGCTACACCTTC | CASSSPRTGAGNGYTF
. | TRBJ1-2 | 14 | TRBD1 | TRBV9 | TGTGCCAGCAGGAAGGGACAGATGAACTATGGCTACACCTTC | CASRKGQMNYGYTF
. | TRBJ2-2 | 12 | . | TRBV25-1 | TGTGCCAGCAGGGGAAGGGGCGGGGAGCTGTTTTTT | CASRGRGGELFF
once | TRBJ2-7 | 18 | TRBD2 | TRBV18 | TGTGCCAGCTCACCACTCCGGCGGGAGCGGCGTTTTCCCTACGAGCAGTACTTC | CASSPLRRERRFPYEQYF
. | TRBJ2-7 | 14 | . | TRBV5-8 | TGTGCCAGCAGTTTAACAGGGTTGAGCAACGAGCAGTACTTC | CASSLTGLSNEQYF
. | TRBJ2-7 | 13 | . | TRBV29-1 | TGCAGCGTTGAAGCGCGGGCAGGAAACGAGCAGTACTTC | CSVEARAGNEQYF
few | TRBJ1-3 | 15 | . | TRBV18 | TGTGCCAGCTCACCTCTCGCAGGGTCCGGAAACACCATATATTTT | CASSPLAGSGNTIYF
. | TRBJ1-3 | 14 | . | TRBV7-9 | TGTGCCAGCAGCCCAGGCTTGAGGAGGGGCACCATATATTTT | CASSPGLRRGTIYF
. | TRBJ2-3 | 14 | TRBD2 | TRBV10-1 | TGCGCCAGCAGTGACGGGGGGGGCGTAGATACGCAGTATTTT | CASSDGGGVDTQYF
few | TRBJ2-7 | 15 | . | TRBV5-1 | TGCGCCAGCAGCCCTGGGCACAGTTCCTCCTACGAGCAGTACTTC | CASSPGHSSSYEQYF
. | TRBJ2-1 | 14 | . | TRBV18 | TGTGCCAGCTCAACCGACAGGTACTACAATGAGCAGTTCTTC | CASSTDRYYNEQFF
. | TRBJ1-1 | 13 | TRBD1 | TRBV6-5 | TGTGCCAGCAGTCGGGGACAGCGAAATGAAGCTTTCTTT | CASSRGQRNEAFF
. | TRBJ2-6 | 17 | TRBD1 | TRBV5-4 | TGTGCCAGCAGCTCGCCGACAGGGCACTCTGGGGCCAACGTCCTGACTTTC | CASSSPTGHSGANVLTF
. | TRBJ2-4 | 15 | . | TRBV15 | TGTGCCACCAGTGGGCGCCTGGAAGGCAAAAACATTCAGTACTTC | CATSGRLEGKNIQYF
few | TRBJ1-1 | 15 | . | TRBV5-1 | TGCGCCAGCAGCTTGGAGGAGGGAGCGAACACTGAAGCTTTCTTT | CASSLEEGANTEAFF
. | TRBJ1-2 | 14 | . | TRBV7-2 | TGTGCCAGCAGCTTAGGGGGCTCGGTCGGGGGCTACACCTTC | CASSLGGSVGGYTF
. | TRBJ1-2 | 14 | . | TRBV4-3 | TGCGCCAGCAGCCAAGATGGGGGGGCATGGGGCTACACCTTC | CASSQDGGAWGYTF
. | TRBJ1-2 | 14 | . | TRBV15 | TGTGCCACCAGCAGAGATCGTGCTATTAATGGCTACACCTTC | CATSRDRAINGYTF
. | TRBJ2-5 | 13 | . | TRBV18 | TGTGCCAGATCAACCGGAGCCCAAGAGACCCAGTACTTC | CARSTGAQETQYF
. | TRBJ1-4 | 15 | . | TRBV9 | TGTGCCAGCAGCGTAGAAATAGAAGCTAATGAAAAACTGTTTTTT | CASSVEIEANEKLFF
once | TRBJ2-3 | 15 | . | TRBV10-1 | TGCGCCAGCAGCCCCGGGGGACTTAACACAGATACGCAGTATTTT | CASSPGGLNTDTQYF
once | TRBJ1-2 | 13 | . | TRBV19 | TGTGCCAGTAGTGCACTCCCGGGTTATGGCTACACCTTC | CASSALPGYGYTF
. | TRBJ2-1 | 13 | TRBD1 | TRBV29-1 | TGCAGCGTTCAAGACCGGGACAGAACTTTTCGGTTCTTC | CSVQDRDRTFRFF
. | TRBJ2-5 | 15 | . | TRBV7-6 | TGTGCCAGCAGCTCGCCCCCCGAGGGTCCAGAGACCCAGTACTTC | CASSSPPEGPETQYF
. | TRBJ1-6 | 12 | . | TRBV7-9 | TGTGCCAGCAGCTCACAGAATTCACCCCTCCACTTT | CASSSQNSPLHF
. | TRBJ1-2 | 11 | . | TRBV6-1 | TGTGCCAGCACGACAGCATATGGCTACACCTTC | CASTTAYGYTF